This TCR beta chain was obtained from a study of cytomegalovirus exposure and HLA in healthy donors. As for the study in general: T cells numbering around 170 million yielded more than 100 million unique TCR beta sequences in an earlier analysis. Genotyping showed roughly 76% of approximately 430 donors falling in the Caucasian-associated ancestry cluster. Study-level results: Earlier analysis found most TCR beta V segments productive about 87% or about 30% of the time.

Use of 60 Vbeta and 13 Jbeta primers characterized the PCR. TCRdb keeps only in-frame clones here, not all; method: immunoSEQ multiplex PCR. The sample has about 150,000 clones; approximately 71% are singletons. Points on this clone: Its antigen is not identified.

Germline loops: CDR1 MDHEN, CDR2 SYDVKM. V was clipped by 6 bases and J by 4 bases; unmatched bases: 12. CDR3 size: 16 residues. Sample: PBMCs. The genes are TRBV28 and TRBJ2-3; the match to TRBD2 covers 8 bases. This receptor was identified in a man aged 30 to 45 in good health and CMV-seronegative. The CDR3 loop reads CASRVTESGRADTQYF. The CDR3 DNA reads as TGTGCCAGCAGAGTCACGGAAAGCGGGAGAGCAGATACGCAGTATTTT.